Listed here are 23 T cell receptor beta chains from one sample, sequenced in a study of chemoradiotherapy in HPV16-positive cancers. Profiling relied on immunoSEQ multiplex PCR, and the TCRdb table lists in-frame clones only, not all of them. The sample consists of about 68,000 clones, approximately 91% of them appearing once. Sequences were derived from blood, sampled from a patient who underwent chemoradiotherapy. The receptors stem from a human donor with HPV-associated anogenital cancer.

V gene TRBV15 combines with J gene TRBJ1-1; 10 nucleotides line up with TRBD1. The CDR3 has 15 amino acids. Per germline, CDR1 LNHNV and CDR2 YYDKDF (reference sequence). The junction had 10 bases not matched to a gene; V was cut back by 4 bases and J by 8 bases. The CDR3 spells CATSKTRQGAYEAFF. CDR3 coding DNA: TGTGCCACCAGCAAAACAAGACAGGGGGCGTACGAAGCTTTCTTT.

The chain combines TRBV5-1 with TRBJ2-1; TRBD2 matches at 7 bases. Germline V gene sequence: CDR1 SGHRS, CDR2 YFSETQ. The CDR3 is made up of 15 amino acids. After removal of 3 bases from V and 5 bases from J, the junction contained 8 bases not matched to a gene. This chain's CDR3 is CASSYLAASNNEQFF. As DNA, the CDR3 is TGCGCCAGCAGCTACCTAGCGGCGTCAAACAATGAGCAGTTCTTC. Together with reference TRBV5-1 and TRBJ2-1, the CDR3 gives the full variable domain: KAGVTQTPRYLIKTRGQQVTLSCSPISGHRSVSWYQQTPGQGLQFLFEYFSETQRNKGNFPGRFSGRQFSNSRSEMNVSTLELGDSALYLCASSYLAASNNEQFFGPGTRLTVL.

A few counts support this clone. The chain recombines TRBV2 with TRBJ1-5, with unresolved D. CDR3 length: 14 residues. Germline assignment: CDR1 SNHLY and CDR2 FYNNEI. The V and J ends lost 7 bases and 4 bases respectively, with 14 bases between them. CDR3: CASNPDGGNQPQHF. CDR3 nucleotide sequence: TGTGCCAGCAACCCGGACGGTGGGAATCAGCCCCAGCATTTT. Supplemented by reference TRBV2 and TRBJ1-5, the full variable domain reads EPEVTQTPSHQVTQMGQEVILRCVPISNHLYFYWYRQILGQKVEFLVSFYNNEISEKSEIFDDQFSVERPDGSNFTLKIRSTKLEDSAMYFCASNPDGGNQPQHFGDGTRLSIL.

As DNA, the CDR3 is TGTGCCATCAGTGATCAGGGGATCACTGAAGCTTTCTTT. Translating it yields CAISDQGITEAFF. The V call is TRBV10-3, the J call TRBJ1-1, with TRBD1 as a possible D gene (6 bases). The CDR3 length is 13 residues. From germline, CDR1 is ENHRY and CDR2 SYGVKD. Deletions cut 3 bases from V and 4 bases from J, with 9 bases between.

The V gene is TRBV19, the J gene TRBJ2-2, with 16 positions matching TRBD2. V gave up 7 bases and J gave up 7 bases; unmatched junction bases: 9. Germline values: CDR1 LNHDA, CDR2 SQIVND (reference sequence). The CDR3 is 17 amino acids. CDR3 residues: CASTLRGLAGGIGELFF. The CDR3 DNA reads as TGTGCCAGTACCCTCCGGGGACTAGCGGGAGGGATCGGGGAGCTGTTTTTT.

This chain links TRBV7-9 with TRBJ2-3; D call uncertain. This CDR3 region has 13 residues. Trimming shortened V by 4 bases and J by 8 bases, and 13 bases separated the two germline ends. Germline CDR1 and CDR2: SEHNR and FQNEAQ (reference sequence). The DNA of the CDR3 is TGTGCCAGCAGCTACTCTCGGACGACTACGCAGTATTTT. Amino acid sequence: CASSYSRTTTQYF.

This chain uses TRBV29-1 with TRBJ1-1; 7 positions agree with TRBD1. CDR3 size: 15 residues. CDR1 and CDR2 (germline): SQVTM, ANQGSEA. With 6 bases clipped from V and 0 bases from J, the junction kept 10 bases outside the gene matches. CDR3 residues: CSVAGAGGLNTEAFF. The CDR3 DNA sequence: TGCAGCGTGGCCGGGGCAGGGGGGCTGAACACTGAAGCTTTCTTT.

This chain joins TRBV5-4 and TRBJ2-2, with 8 positions matching TRBD1. This CDR3 region has 15 residues. J gave up 5 bases and V 0 bases, and 3 bases lay outside the gene matches. CDR1 is SGHNT, CDR2 YYREEE, per germline (reference sequence). CDR3 nucleotide sequence: TGTGCCAGCAGCTTGGGGACAGGGAAGACCGGGGAGCTGTTTTTT. Its protein is CASSLGTGKTGELFF.

This clone was found a few times. The genes are TRBV30 and TRBJ1-4; TRBD1 matches 9 bases. The V gene end was trimmed by 1 base and the J gene end by 3 bases; junction bases not matched to a gene: 3. The germline CDR1 and CDR2 sequences are GTSNPN and SVGIG (reference sequence). The CDR3 spans 15 residues. The CDR3 protein is CAWSARTGANEKLFF. CDR3 nucleotides: TGTGCCTGGAGTGCCCGGACAGGGGCTAATGAAAAACTGTTTTTT.

The chain carries TRBV6-5 and TRBJ1-2, with TRBD1 matching 7 bases. Germline CDR1 is MNHEY and CDR2 is SVGAGI. J gave up 8 bases and V 4 bases, and 10 bases lay outside the gene matches. This CDR3 is built from 14 residues. The CDR3 region is CASSSPTGRQGYTF. The CDR3 DNA follows: TGTGCCAGCAGTTCGCCGACAGGGAGGCAGGGCTACACCTTC.

This chain links TRBV28 with TRBJ2-6; D remains unclear. Trimming removed 3 bases from V and 0 bases from J, with 9 bases in between. This CDR3 has 16 amino acids. Germline V gene lookup returns CDR1 MDHEN and CDR2 SYDVKM. The CDR3 region is CASSFVWSSGANVLTF. In DNA form, the CDR3 reads TGTGCCAGCAGTTTTGTGTGGAGCTCTGGGGCCAACGTCCTGACTTTC.

The chain carries TRBV27 and TRBJ1-5; no firm D call. Trimming pared 4 bases from V and 7 bases from J, leaving 11 bases between. The CDR3 length is 13 residues. Germline CDR1 is MNHEY and CDR2 is SMNVEV (reference sequence). The CDR3 sequence is CASSSPEGQPQHF. DNA of the CDR3: TGTGCCAGCAGTTCACCAGAGGGCCAGCCCCAGCATTTT.

The gene calls are TRBV14 and TRBJ2-3; D unresolved. This CDR3 is built from 13 residues. V lost 5 bases, J lost 5 bases, and 11 bases lay in between. Germline lookup yields CDR1 SGHDN and CDR2 FVKESK. The CDR3 DNA is TGTGCCAGCAGCAGAAATACTCAAGATACGCAGTATTTT. Protein: CASSRNTQDTQYF.

This clone was recorded once. The V and J genes are TRBV28 and TRBJ2-1; 7 bases are a match to TRBD2. The CDR3 length is 15 residues. V was clipped by 4 bases and J by 7 bases; unmatched bases: 10. The germline V gene encodes CDR1 MDHEN and CDR2 SYDVKM. In DNA form, the CDR3 reads TGTGCCAGCAGTTCCCGCGGGAGTGGTGATAATGAGCAGTTCTTC. It yields the protein CASSSRGSGDNEQFF.

J is TRBJ1-4 and V is TRBV7-6; D ambiguous. The CDR3 is 12 residues long. CDR1 and CDR2 (germline): SGHVS, FNYEAQ. Trimming removed 5 bases from V and 8 bases from J, with 9 bases in between. CDR3 amino acids: CASSASWEKLFF. The CDR3 region has the DNA TGTGCCAGCAGCGCCTCTTGGGAAAAACTGTTTTTT.

This chain uses TRBV5-1 with TRBJ2-7; D is unclear. Deletions cut 0 bases from V and 6 bases from J, with 10 bases between. The germline V gene encodes CDR1 SGHRS and CDR2 YFSETQ. This CDR3 region has 13 residues. The CDR3 region is CASSLVVSSEQYF. DNA for the CDR3: TGCGCCAGCAGCTTGGTAGTCAGTTCCGAGCAGTACTTC.

The count of this clone is one. The chain carries TRBV6-5 and TRBJ1-1; 9 nucleotides agree with TRBD1. The germline CDR1 and CDR2 sequences are MNHEY and SVGAGI. The trim removed 5 bases at V and 0 bases at J, leaving 4 bases unmatched. The CDR3 is 15 residues long. For the CDR3, the DNA is TGTGCCAGCAGTCCCGGGACAGGGATGAACACTGAAGCTTTCTTT. Translating gives CASSPGTGMNTEAFF.

The chain recombines TRBV6-1 with TRBJ2-6; D is uncertain. The CDR3 is 15 residues long. Germline-derived CDR1 and CDR2 are MNHNS and SASEGT. V was clipped by 3 bases and J by 2 bases, with 8 bases between them. The CDR3 reads CASSEKGTGANVLTF. The CDR3 DNA follows: TGTGCCAGCAGTGAGAAAGGTACTGGGGCCAACGTCCTGACTTTC.

The chain joins TRBV9 to TRBJ1-2, with TRBD1 as a possible D gene (6 bases). The V gene's germline CDR1 is SGDLS and CDR2 YYNGEE. Trimming took off 3 bases at V and 6 bases at J, with 18 bases between the two ends. The CDR3 is 15 residues long. The CDR3 spells CASSGALKGVNGYTF. The DNA of the CDR3 is TGTGCCAGCAGCGGAGCCTTAAAGGGGGTGAATGGCTACACCTTC.

The rearrangement uses TRBV29-1 and TRBJ2-2; D might be TRBD2 (5 bases). Germline loops: CDR1 SQVTM, CDR2 ANQGSEA. V lost 6 bases and J lost 0, with 20 bases in between. The CDR3 consists of 17 residues. The CDR3 sequence: CSVKGLDWKANTGELFF. CDR3 in DNA: TGCAGCGTGAAAGGGTTGGACTGGAAGGCGAACACCGGGGAGCTGTTTTTT.

The chain joins TRBV6-5 to TRBJ2-7; tentatively, D is TRBD2 (7 bases). Germline CDR1 MNHEY, CDR2 SVGAGI. V was shortened by 7 bases and J by 2 bases, with 15 bases between the two germline ends. This CDR3 has 14 amino acids. CDR3 nucleotides: TGTGCCAGCACCCGTCGGGGGGCCCCCTACGAGCAGTACTTC. It specifies CASTRRGAPYEQYF.

The V call is TRBV11-1, the J call TRBJ2-5; a weak D match, TRBD1 (6 bases). The germline gives CDR1 SGHAT, CDR2 FQDESV (reference sequence). Trimming stripped 4 bases from V and 7 bases from J, with 22 bases between. The CDR3 has 16 amino acids. CDR3: CASSSDSRDNGGTQYF. CDR3 nucleotides: TGTGCCAGCAGCTCAGACTCCCGGGACAATGGGGGGACCCAGTACTTC.

The rearrangement links TRBV5-6 to TRBJ2-7; TRBD2 agrees at 13 bases. Germline V CDR1 and CDR2: SGHDT, YYEEEE. This CDR3 comprises 15 residues. The trim removed 4 bases at V and 2 bases at J, leaving 3 bases unmatched. The CDR3 reads CASSRLAGGTYEQYF. CDR3 bases: TGTGCCAGCAGCCGACTAGCGGGGGGAACCTACGAGCAGTACTTC.